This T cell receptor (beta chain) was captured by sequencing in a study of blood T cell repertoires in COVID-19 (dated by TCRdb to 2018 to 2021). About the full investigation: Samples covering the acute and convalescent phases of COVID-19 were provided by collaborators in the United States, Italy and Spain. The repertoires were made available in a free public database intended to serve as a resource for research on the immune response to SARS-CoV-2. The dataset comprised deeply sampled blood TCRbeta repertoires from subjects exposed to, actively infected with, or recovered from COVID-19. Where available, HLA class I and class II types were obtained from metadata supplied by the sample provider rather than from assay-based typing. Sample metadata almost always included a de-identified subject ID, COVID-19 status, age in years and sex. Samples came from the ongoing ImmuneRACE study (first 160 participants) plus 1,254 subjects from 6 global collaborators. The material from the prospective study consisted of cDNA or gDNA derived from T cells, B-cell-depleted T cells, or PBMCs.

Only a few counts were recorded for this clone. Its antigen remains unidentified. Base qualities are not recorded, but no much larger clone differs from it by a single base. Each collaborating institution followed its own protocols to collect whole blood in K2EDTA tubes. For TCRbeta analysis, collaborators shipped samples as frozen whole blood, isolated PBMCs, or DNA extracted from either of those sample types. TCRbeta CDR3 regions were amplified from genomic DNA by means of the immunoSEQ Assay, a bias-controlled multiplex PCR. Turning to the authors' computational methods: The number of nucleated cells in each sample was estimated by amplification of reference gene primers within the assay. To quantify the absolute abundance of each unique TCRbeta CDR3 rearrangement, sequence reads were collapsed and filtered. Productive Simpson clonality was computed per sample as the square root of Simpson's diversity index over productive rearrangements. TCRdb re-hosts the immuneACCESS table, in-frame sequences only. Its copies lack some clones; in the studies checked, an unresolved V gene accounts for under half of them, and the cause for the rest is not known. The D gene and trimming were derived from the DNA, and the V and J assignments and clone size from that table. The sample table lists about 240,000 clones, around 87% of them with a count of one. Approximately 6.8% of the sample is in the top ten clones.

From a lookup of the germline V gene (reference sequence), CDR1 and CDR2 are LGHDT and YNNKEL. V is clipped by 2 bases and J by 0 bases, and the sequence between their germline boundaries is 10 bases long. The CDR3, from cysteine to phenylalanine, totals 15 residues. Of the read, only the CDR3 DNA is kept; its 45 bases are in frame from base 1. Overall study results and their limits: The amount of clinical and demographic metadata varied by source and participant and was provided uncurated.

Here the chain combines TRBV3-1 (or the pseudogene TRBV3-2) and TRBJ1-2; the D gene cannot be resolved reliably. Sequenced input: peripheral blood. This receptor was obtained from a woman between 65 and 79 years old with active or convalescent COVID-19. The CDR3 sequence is CASSQSWSANYGYTF. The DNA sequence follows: TGTGCCAGCAGCCAATCCTGGTCGGCTAACTATGGCTACACCTTC.